Below are 32 T cell receptor beta chains sequenced from a single sample in a study of blood T cell repertoires in COVID-19. Produced via immunoSEQ multiplex PCR; TCRdb's table is partial and in-frame only. The sample lists a few hundred thousand clones, about 80% seen once, with 14% to 15% in the top ten. The sequencing sample was made of PBMCs or T cells enriched from blood (not recorded which). The receptor source for this set is a man aged 35 to 55 who had recovered from COVID-19.

This sequence joins TRBV3-1 (or the pseudogene TRBV3-2) and TRBJ2-2; D unclear. The CDR3 spans 16 residues. CDR1 is LGHDT, CDR2 YNNKEL, per germline (reference sequence). Trimming took 0 bases from V and 0 from J, leaving 8 bases between them. DNA of the CDR3: TGTGCCAGCAGCCAAGACAGGCCTCCGAACACCGGGGAGCTGTTTTTT. Translation gives CASSQDRPPNTGELFF.

The chain combines TRBV19 with TRBJ2-1, with 8 bases lining up with TRBD2. The trim removed 9 bases at V and 10 bases at J, leaving 17 bases unmatched. CDR1 LNHDA and CDR2 SQIVND come from the germline V gene (reference sequence). The CDR3 consists of 15 residues. The CDR3 protein is CASGVREGGIIEQFF. The DNA for the CDR3 is TGTGCCAGCGGTGTCCGGGAGGGGGGAATCATCGAGCAGTTCTTC.

This sequence joins TRBV12-3 or TRBV12-4 and TRBJ2-4; no clear D. The CDR3 has 12 amino acids. Trimming left V 5 bases short and J 9 bases short, with 11 bases between. CDR3 nucleotides: TGTGCCAGCAGTGCGAAGAATAGCATTCAGTACTTC. Translation gives CASSAKNSIQYF.

J is TRBJ1-1 and V is TRBV27; 8 bases are a match to TRBD1. The CDR3 contains 17 residues. Germline-derived CDR1 and CDR2 are MNHEY and SMNVEV (reference sequence). Unmatched junction bases numbered 10, after V lost 2 bases and J lost 2 bases. The CDR3 DNA sequence: TGTGCCAGCAGTTTACTCCGGACAGGGCCCTCTAACACTGAAGCTTTCTTT. It translates to CASSLLRTGPSNTEAFF.

The chain uses TRBV7-2 and TRBJ2-2, with TRBD2 matching over 9 bases. V trimming: 6 bases; J trimming: 7 bases; junction bases outside the gene matches: 12. Per germline, CDR1 SGHTA and CDR2 FQGNSA. CDR3 length equals 16 residues. CDR3 in amino acids: CASRAGLARTGGELFF. CDR3 DNA sequence: TGTGCCAGCAGAGCCGGACTAGCGCGGACTGGCGGGGAGCTGTTTTTT.

This clone was observed a few times. The J gene is TRBJ2-1, the V gene TRBV5-1, with 7 bases fitting TRBD2. Germline CDR1 reads SGHRS; CDR2 reads YFSETQ. The trim removed 0 bases at V and 1 base at J, leaving 4 bases unmatched. The CDR3 loop spans 16 amino acids. The CDR3 nucleotides read TGCGCCAGCAGCTTGGGCGGCGGGGGATCCTACAATGAGCAGTTCTTC. This translates into CASSLGGGGSYNEQFF.

V gene TRBV5-1 combines with J gene TRBJ2-7, with a possible D match to TRBD2 (5 bases). V dropped 0 bases and J dropped 3 bases, with 10 bases sitting between them. Germline CDR1 SGHRS, CDR2 YFSETQ. The CDR3 totals 14 residues. Here the CDR3 reads CASSLGARGYEQYF. The CDR3 region has the DNA TGCGCCAGCAGCTTGGGGGCCCGGGGCTACGAGCAGTACTTC.

The V call is TRBV7-6, the J call TRBJ2-3, with D hard to call. The germline CDR1 and CDR2 sequences are SGHVS and FNYEAQ. CDR3 length equals 14 residues. V lost 1 base and J 4 bases, leaving 9 bases between the germline ends. The CDR3 spells CASSLGVGADTQYF. The CDR3, as DNA: TGTGCCAGCAGCTTAGGGGTTGGAGCAGATACGCAGTATTTT.

This rearrangement joins TRBV29-1 to TRBJ2-7; 13 bases agree with TRBD2. Trimming removed 7 bases from V and 7 bases from J; junction bases left unmatched: 7. Germline assignment: CDR1 SQVTM and CDR2 ANQGSEA. The CDR3 runs 13 residues. Written as DNA, the CDR3 is TGCAGCGCAGGACTAGCGGGAGTTAGTGAGCAGTACTTC. This gives the protein CSAGLAGVSEQYF.

J is TRBJ1-2 and V is TRBV5-1; D possibly corresponds to TRBD1 (5 bases). CDR3 length: 15 amino acids. Germline V gives CDR1 SGHRS, CDR2 YFSETQ. V dropped 4 bases and J dropped 1 base, with 14 bases sitting between them. CDR3 coding DNA: TGCGCCAGCAGCAGGAGCAGGGTTGATAACTATGGCTACACCTTC. It translates to CASSRSRVDNYGYTF.

DNA for the CDR3: TGTGCCACCAGTGATTTGGGGACAGGGGCGAACACCGGGGAGCTGTTTTTT. It encodes CATSDLGTGANTGELFF. The rearrangement uses TRBV24-1 and TRBJ2-2, with 10 bases that match TRBD1. J was trimmed by 0 bases and V by 0 bases; bases with no gene match: 0. Germline loops: CDR1 KGHDR, CDR2 SFDVKD. There are 17 residues in the CDR3.

CDR3 protein: CASRKGGRGHEQYF. DNA of the CDR3: TGCGCCAGCAGGAAGGGTGGGAGGGGCCACGAGCAGTACTTC. The genes are TRBV4-1 and TRBJ2-7; 7 bases are a match to TRBD2. The V and J ends lost 6 bases and 5 bases, in that order; junction bases with no gene match: 10. Looked up from germline, CDR1 is MGHRA and CDR2 is YSYEKL. This CDR3 has 14 amino acids.

The chain links TRBV9 to TRBJ1-1; D is perhaps TRBD1 (5 bases). The ends were cut back, 3 bases at V and 4 bases at J, with 10 bases in the middle. Germline V gene data show CDR1 as SGDLS and CDR2 as YYNGEE. The CDR3 is 13 amino acids. The CDR3 coding sequence is TGTGCCAGCAGCGCCTCAGGGTTCACTGAAGCTTTCTTT. Translation: CASSASGFTEAFF. The full variable domain, completed using reference TRBV9 and TRBJ1-1, is DSGVTQTPKHLITATGQRVTLRCSPRSGDLSVYWYQQSLDQGLQFLIQYYNGEERAKGNILERFSAQQFPDLHSELNLSSLELGDSALYFCASSASGFTEAFFGQGTRLTVV.

The V and J genes are TRBV27 and TRBJ2-1, with TRBD2 matching 7 bases. With V trimmed by 3 bases and J by 4 bases, 9 bases remained unmatched. Germline V CDR1 and CDR2: MNHEY, SMNVEV (reference sequence). The CDR3 has 16 amino acids. This CDR3 reads CASSLAGLVGYNEQFF. CDR3 bases: TGTGCCAGCAGTTTGGCAGGACTAGTTGGATACAATGAGCAGTTCTTC.

The rearrangement links TRBV10-3 to TRBJ1-6; 11 bases are a match to TRBD1. The CDR3 is 13 amino acids. Per the germline V gene, CDR1 is ENHRY and CDR2 is SYGVKD. J was trimmed by 8 bases and V by 6 bases; bases with no gene match: 0. In DNA, the CDR3 is TGTGCCATCAGGGGACAGGGGGATTCACCCCTCCACTTT. It translates to CAIRGQGDSPLHF.

This clone was recorded only once. V is TRBV10-3 and J is TRBJ1-5, with TRBD1 matching 9 bases. Germline lookup yields CDR1 ENHRY and CDR2 SYGVKD. Trimming removed 2 bases from V and 10 bases from J; junction bases left unmatched: 6. This CDR3 has 14 amino acids. The CDR3 nucleotides are TGTGCCATCAGTGAGACGACAGGGGGTACCCCCCAGCATTTT. Protein: CAISETTGGTPQHF.

This chain uses TRBV3-1 (or the pseudogene TRBV3-2) with TRBJ2-7; TRBD2 aligns across 7 bases. The CDR3 is 13 residues long. V shed 1 base and J 3 bases; nucleotides not matched to a gene: 0. Per germline, CDR1 LGHDT and CDR2 YNNKEL (reference sequence). CDR3 residues: CASSQAGGYEQYF. CDR3 DNA sequence: TGTGCCAGCAGCCAAGCGGGAGGCTACGAGCAGTACTTC.

The chain couples TRBV10-3 to TRBJ1-2, with TRBD1 identical over 11 bases. The CDR3 has 17 residues. The trim removed 4 bases at V and 0 bases at J, leaving 7 bases unmatched. Germline CDR1 ENHRY, CDR2 SYGVKD. CDR3 sequence: CAISATGTGGANYGYTF. CDR3 coding DNA: TGTGCCATCAGTGCGACCGGGACAGGGGGAGCTAACTATGGCTACACCTTC.

This sequence joins TRBV21-1 and TRBJ2-1; TRBD2 is taken as the D call from the table, unchecked against the DNA. TRBV21-1 is designated a pseudogene. The length of the CDR3 is 19 residues. This CDR3 reads CARTLCLAGSYLSTMEQFF. CDR3 nucleotides: TGTGCCAGAACATTATGTCTAGCGGGCTCCTACCTTTCTACAATGGAGCAGTTCTTC.

The rearrangement uses TRBV5-1 and TRBJ2-1; tentatively, D is TRBD2 (6 bases). The CDR3 extends over 15 amino acids. Trimming took 3 bases from V and 0 from J, leaving 10 bases between them. The germline CDR1 and CDR2 sequences are SGHRS and YFSETQ. This chain's CDR3 is CASSSTGVSYNEQFF. CDR3 nucleotides: TGCGCCAGCAGCTCCACGGGGGTCTCCTACAATGAGCAGTTCTTC.

This clone occurred a few times. This CDR3 reads CASSEGGLLGSPLHF. CDR3 DNA sequence: TGTGCCAGCAGTGAAGGAGGGCTCTTGGGTTCACCCCTCCACTTT. The chain uses TRBV2 and TRBJ1-6, with D unclear. The ends were cut back, 1 base at V and 9 bases at J, with 13 bases in the middle. The V gene's germline CDR1 is SNHLY and CDR2 FYNNEI. CDR3 length: 15 amino acids.

The rearrangement joins TRBV6-6 to TRBJ2-7; 11 bases align to TRBD1. The CDR3 sequence is 16 residues long. Germline CDR1 and CDR2: MNHNY and SVGAGI (reference sequence). The V and J ends lost 6 bases and 6 bases, in that order; junction bases with no gene match: 13. In DNA form, the CDR3 reads TGTGCCAGCAGCCCCGCCCCGGGACAGGGGGATTTCGAGCAGTACTTC. It is translated as CASSPAPGQGDFEQYF.

This clone was seen just once. V usage is TRBV30 and J usage is TRBJ1-1; D gene ambiguous. Trimming shortened V by 0 bases and J by 4 bases, and 9 bases separated the two germline ends. The CDR3 contains 13 residues. The germline V gene has CDR1 GTSNPN and CDR2 SVGIG (reference sequence). CDR3 loop: CAWSVRVATEAFF. DNA for the CDR3: TGTGCCTGGAGTGTACGGGTGGCCACTGAAGCTTTCTTT.

The V gene is TRBV4-3, the J gene TRBJ2-7; 9 bases match TRBD1. Germline trimming cut 4 bases from V and 5 bases from J; bases unmatched to any gene: 6. This CDR3 has 14 residues. Germline values: CDR1 LGHNA, CDR2 YSLEER. CDR3 loop: CASSRQGQGDEQYF. The CDR3 bases are TGCGCCAGCAGCCGACAGGGACAGGGCGACGAGCAGTACTTC.

The rearrangement links TRBV19 to TRBJ1-5; 7 nucleotides align to TRBD1. CDR1 and CDR2 from the germline V gene are LNHDA and SQIVND (reference sequence). This CDR3 is 16 amino acids long. V trimming: 1 base; J trimming: 6 bases; junction bases outside the gene matches: 9. The CDR3 region is CASSIVGAGGSQPQHF. The CDR3 DNA reads TGTGCCAGTAGTATAGTCGGGGCAGGGGGGAGTCAGCCCCAGCATTTT. The entire variable domain, with the rest obtained from reference TRBV19 and TRBJ1-5, is as follows: DGGITQSPKYLFRKEGQNVTLSCEQNLNHDAMYWYRQDPGQGLRLIYYSQIVNDFQKGDIAEGYSVSREKKESFPLTVTSAQKNPTAFYLCASSIVGAGGSQPQHFGDGTRLSIL.

J is TRBJ1-4 and V is TRBV5-1; weak D call: TRBD1 (5 bases). This CDR3 contains 13 residues. The germline gives CDR1 SGHRS, CDR2 YFSETQ. The V end lost 5 bases, the J end lost 4 bases, and 9 bases lay between the germline ends. In DNA, the CDR3 is TGCGCCAGCAGGACAGCGATTAATGAAAAACTGTTTTTT. It is translated as CASRTAINEKLFF.

V gene TRBV4-3 combines with J gene TRBJ2-7, with D maybe TRBD1 (6 bases). The V end was cut by 0 bases, the J end by 5 bases, with 14 bases between. Germline V lookup: CDR1 LGHNA, CDR2 YSLEER. The length of the CDR3 is 15 residues. CDR3 sequence (DNA): TGCGCCAGCAGCCAAGATGGAGAGACAGGAGACGAGCAGTACTTC. This codes for CASSQDGETGDEQYF.

This clone was seen at least ten times. The genes are TRBV29-1 and TRBJ2-2; maybe TRBD2 (6 bases). CDR3 length: 14 amino acids. The germline gives CDR1 SQVTM, CDR2 ANQGSEA. The V gene lost 7 bases and the J gene lost 1 base, with 13 bases spanning the gap. The CDR3 sequence: CSGGDTGNTGELFF. The CDR3 nucleotides read TGCAGCGGGGGGGATACAGGGAACACCGGGGAGCTGTTTTTT.

This rearrangement joins TRBV11-3 to TRBJ2-3, with D possibly being TRBD2 (6 bases). V dropped 0 bases and J dropped 8 bases, with 15 bases sitting between them. CDR3 length: 15 residues. Germline assignment: CDR1 SGHNT and CDR2 YENEEA. The DNA for the CDR3 is TGTGCCAGCAGCTTAGATGGGGGGAAACGCGGTACGCAGTATTTT. Its translation: CASSLDGGKRGTQYF.

The genes are TRBV6-5 and TRBJ2-7, with 10 positions matching TRBD1. Germline trimming cut 7 bases from V and 1 base from J; bases unmatched to any gene: 7. The CDR3 contains 15 residues. Germline V gives CDR1 MNHEY, CDR2 SVGAGI. The CDR3 reads CASTWGDRGSYEQYF. The CDR3 region has the DNA TGTGCCAGCACCTGGGGGGACAGGGGTTCCTACGAGCAGTACTTC.

The genes are TRBV5-4 and TRBJ2-5; maybe TRBD2 (5 bases). Trimming cost V 4 bases and J 5 bases, with 18 bases left between them. CDR3 length: 15 residues. CDR1 SGHNT and CDR2 YYREEE come from the germline V gene (reference sequence). CDR3 in DNA: TGTGCCAGCAGCCCGGGCAGCGGATCCCATGAGACCCAGTACTTC. This gives the protein CASSPGSGSHETQYF. The full variable domain, with the rest looked up from reference TRBV5-4 and TRBJ2-5, is ETGVTQSPTHLIKTRGQQVTLRCSSQSGHNTVSWYQQALGQGPQFIFQYYREEENGRGNFPPRFSGLQFPNYSSELNVNALELDDSALYLCASSPGSGSHETQYFGPGTRLLVL.

The CDR3 protein is CASSGLAGGPYNEQFF. As DNA, the CDR3 is TGTGCCAGCAGCGGACTAGCGGGAGGGCCATACAATGAGCAGTTCTTC. This chain links TRBV9 with TRBJ2-1; TRBD2 agrees at 14 bases. Germline CDR1 reads SGDLS; CDR2 reads YYNGEE. The CDR3 runs to 16 residues. V lost 3 bases, J lost 4 bases, and 3 bases stayed unmatched. The full variable domain, its missing parts supplied by reference TRBV9 and TRBJ2-1, is DSGVTQTPKHLITATGQRVTLRCSPRSGDLSVYWYQQSLDQGLQFLIQYYNGEERAKGNILERFSAQQFPDLHSELNLSSLELGDSALYFCASSGLAGGPYNEQFFGPGTRLTVL.